This TCR beta chain was sequenced for a study of beta chain features in type 1 diabetes. Study findings and constraints: Moderate but significant shortening of TCRB CDR3s was recorded in all four CD4+ subsets from Type 1 diabetes patients. Type 1 diabetes patients had VDJ junctions that carried fewer insertions and more deletions.

The CDR3 consists of 14 residues. V gave up 0 bases and J gave up 0 bases, with 6 bases separating them. Germline lookup yields CDR1 SGDLS and CDR2 YYNGEE. This clone was observed a few times. Its antigen is unidentified. All of the isolated RNA was reverse transcribed, so expressed TCRB transcripts were sequenced. Repertoires were generated with immunoSEQ multiplex PCR, while TCRdb's copy carries only in-frame clones and drops some. Among hundreds of thousands of clones listed, over 12% were seen once. What was sequenced was naive CD4+ T cells from blood. V is TRBV9 and J is TRBJ2-5; D unclear. The TCR was taken from a man aged 18-30 years with type 1 diabetes. In nucleotides, the CDR3 is TGTGCCAGCAGCGTAGTAGGGTACCAAGAGACCCAGTACTTC. Amino acid sequence: CASSVVGYQETQYF.